This T cell receptor (beta chain) was sequenced during a study of T-cell reconstitution after alpha-beta-depleted transplantation in children. V lost 6 bases and J 5 bases, leaving 11 bases between the germline ends. The CDR3 length is 13 residues. CDR1 SGHTA and CDR2 FQGNSA come from the germline V gene. Unique molecular identifiers featured in how the TCRbeta library was prepared. TCRdb processed the PCR reads anew with MiXCR; each CDR3 protein has one entry. Of 250,000 to 300,000 distinct CDR3 sequences listed, almost 10% are singletons. The material was PBMCs from the stem cell graft donor, obtained from the stem cell graft. The receptor was isolated from a human donor who donated a stem cell graft to a child with SCID. V usage is TRBV7-2 and J usage is TRBJ1-5; D not certain. The CDR3 coding sequence is TGTGCCAGCAGAGACGTGCCGTATCAGCCCCAGCATTTT. This codes for CASRDVPYQPQHF.